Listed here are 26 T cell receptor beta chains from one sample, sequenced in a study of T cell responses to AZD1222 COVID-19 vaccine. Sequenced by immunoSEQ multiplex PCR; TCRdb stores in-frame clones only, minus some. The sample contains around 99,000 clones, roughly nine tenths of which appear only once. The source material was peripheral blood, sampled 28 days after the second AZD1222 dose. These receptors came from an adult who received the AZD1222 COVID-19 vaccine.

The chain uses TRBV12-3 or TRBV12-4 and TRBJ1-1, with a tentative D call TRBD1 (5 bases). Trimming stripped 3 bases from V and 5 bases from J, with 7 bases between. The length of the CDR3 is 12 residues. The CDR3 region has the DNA TGTGCCAGCAGTTTCTGGGGGACTGAAGCTTTCTTT. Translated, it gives CASSFWGTEAFF.

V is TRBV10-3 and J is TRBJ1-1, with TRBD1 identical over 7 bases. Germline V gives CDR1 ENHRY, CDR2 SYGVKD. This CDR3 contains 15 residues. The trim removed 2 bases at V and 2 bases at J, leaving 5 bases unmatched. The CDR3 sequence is CAISERGTANTEAFF. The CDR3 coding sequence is TGTGCCATCAGTGAGAGGGGGACAGCCAACACTGAAGCTTTCTTT.

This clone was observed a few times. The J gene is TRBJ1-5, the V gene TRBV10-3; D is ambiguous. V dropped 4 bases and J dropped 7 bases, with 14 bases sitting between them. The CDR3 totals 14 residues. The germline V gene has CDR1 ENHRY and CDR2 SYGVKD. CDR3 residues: CAISVGQLGQPQHF. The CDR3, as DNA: TGTGCCATCAGTGTAGGGCAGCTTGGACAGCCCCAGCATTTT.

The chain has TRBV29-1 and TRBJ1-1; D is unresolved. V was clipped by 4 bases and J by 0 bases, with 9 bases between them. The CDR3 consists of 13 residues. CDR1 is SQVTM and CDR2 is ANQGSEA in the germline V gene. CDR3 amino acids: CSVGIYMNTEAFF. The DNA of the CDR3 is TGCAGCGTTGGGATCTACATGAACACTGAAGCTTTCTTT.

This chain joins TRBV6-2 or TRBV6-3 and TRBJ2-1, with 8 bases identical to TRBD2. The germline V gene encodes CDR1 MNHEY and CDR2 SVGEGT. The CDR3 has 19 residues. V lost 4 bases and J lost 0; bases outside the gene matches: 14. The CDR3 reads CASSSALWPSGSSYNEQFF. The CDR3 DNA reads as TGTGCCAGCAGTTCCGCCCTTTGGCCCAGCGGGAGCTCCTACAATGAGCAGTTCTTC.

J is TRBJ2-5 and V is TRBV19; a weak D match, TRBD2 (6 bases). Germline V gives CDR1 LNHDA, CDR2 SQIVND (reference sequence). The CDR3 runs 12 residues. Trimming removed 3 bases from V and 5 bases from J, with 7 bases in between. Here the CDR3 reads CASSMEGETQYF. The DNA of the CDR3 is TGTGCCAGTAGTATGGAGGGGGAGACCCAGTACTTC.

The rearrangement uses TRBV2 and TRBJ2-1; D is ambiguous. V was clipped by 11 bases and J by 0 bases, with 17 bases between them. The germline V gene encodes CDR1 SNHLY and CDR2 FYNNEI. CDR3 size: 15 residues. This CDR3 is CAVSNDQSSYNEQFF. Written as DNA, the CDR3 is TGTGCCGTCAGTAATGACCAGAGCTCCTACAATGAGCAGTTCTTC.

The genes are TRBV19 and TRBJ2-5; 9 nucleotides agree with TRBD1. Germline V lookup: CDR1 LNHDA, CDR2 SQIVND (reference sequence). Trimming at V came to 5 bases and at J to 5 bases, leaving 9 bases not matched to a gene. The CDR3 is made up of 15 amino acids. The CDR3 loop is CASSSNRGHYETQYF. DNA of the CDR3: TGTGCCAGTAGTTCCAACAGGGGGCATTATGAGACCCAGTACTTC.

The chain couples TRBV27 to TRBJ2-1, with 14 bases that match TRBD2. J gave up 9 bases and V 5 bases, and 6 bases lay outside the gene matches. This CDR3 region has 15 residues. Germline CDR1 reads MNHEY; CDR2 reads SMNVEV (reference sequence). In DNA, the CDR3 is TGTGCCAGCAGTGCTCCGACTAGCGGGAGGGTTGAGCAGTTCTTC. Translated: CASSAPTSGRVEQFF.

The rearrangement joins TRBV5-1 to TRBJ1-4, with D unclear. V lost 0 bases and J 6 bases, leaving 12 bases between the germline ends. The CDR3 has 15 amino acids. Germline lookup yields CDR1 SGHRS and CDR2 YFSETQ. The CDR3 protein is CASSLGGFLDEKLFF. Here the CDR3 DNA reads TGCGCCAGCAGCTTGGGCGGGTTTCTTGATGAAAAACTGTTTTTT. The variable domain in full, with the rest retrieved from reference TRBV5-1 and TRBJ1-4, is KAGVTQTPRYLIKTRGQQVTLSCSPISGHRSVSWYQQTPGQGLQFLFEYFSETQRNKGNFPGRFSGRQFSNSRSEMNVSTLELGDSALYLCASSLGGFLDEKLFFGSGTQLSVL.

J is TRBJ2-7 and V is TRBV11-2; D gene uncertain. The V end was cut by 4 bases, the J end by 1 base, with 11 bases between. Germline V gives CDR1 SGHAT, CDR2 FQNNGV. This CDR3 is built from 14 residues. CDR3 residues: CASSSRAESYEQYF. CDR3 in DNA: TGTGCCAGCAGCTCCCGGGCAGAATCCTACGAGCAGTACTTC.

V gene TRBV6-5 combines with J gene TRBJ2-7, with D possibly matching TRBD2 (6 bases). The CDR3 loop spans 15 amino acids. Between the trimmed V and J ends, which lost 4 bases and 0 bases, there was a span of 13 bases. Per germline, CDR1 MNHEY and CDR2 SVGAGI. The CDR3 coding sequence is TGTGCCAGCAGTTCCAGTGGGAGGAGCTCCTACGAGCAGTACTTC. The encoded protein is CASSSSGRSSYEQYF.

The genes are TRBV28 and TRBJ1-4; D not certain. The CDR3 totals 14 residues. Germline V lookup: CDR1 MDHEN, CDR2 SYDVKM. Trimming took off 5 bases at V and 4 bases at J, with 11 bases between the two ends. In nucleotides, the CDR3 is TGTGCCAGCAGTCTGCGGTCCCTTAATGAAAAACTGTTTTTT. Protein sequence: CASSLRSLNEKLFF.

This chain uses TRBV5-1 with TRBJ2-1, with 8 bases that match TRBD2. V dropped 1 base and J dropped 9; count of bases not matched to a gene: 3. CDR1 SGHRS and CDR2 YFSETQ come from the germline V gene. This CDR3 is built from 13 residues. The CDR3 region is CASSLRAGGEQFF. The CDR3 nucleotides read TGCGCCAGCAGCTTGCGGGCGGGGGGTGAGCAGTTCTTC.

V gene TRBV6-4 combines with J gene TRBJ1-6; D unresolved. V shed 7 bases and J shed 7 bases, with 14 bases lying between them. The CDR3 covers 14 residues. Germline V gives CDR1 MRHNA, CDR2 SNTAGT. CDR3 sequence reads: CASITPSRNSPLHF. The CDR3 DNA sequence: TGTGCCAGCATTACCCCTTCGAGGAATTCACCCCTCCACTTT.

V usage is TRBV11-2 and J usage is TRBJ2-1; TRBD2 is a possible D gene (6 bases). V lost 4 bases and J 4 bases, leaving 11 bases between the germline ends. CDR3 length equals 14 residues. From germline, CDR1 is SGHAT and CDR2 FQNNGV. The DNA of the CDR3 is TGTGCCAGCAGCTCTATTGGGACTTACAATGAGCAGTTCTTC. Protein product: CASSSIGTYNEQFF.

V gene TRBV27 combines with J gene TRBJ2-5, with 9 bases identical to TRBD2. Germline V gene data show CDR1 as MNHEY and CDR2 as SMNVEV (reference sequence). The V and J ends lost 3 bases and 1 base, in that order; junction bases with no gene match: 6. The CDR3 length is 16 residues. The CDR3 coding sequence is TGTGCCAGCAGTTTCCTCTCGACTAGCGGCCAAGAGACCCAGTACTTC. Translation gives CASSFLSTSGQETQYF.

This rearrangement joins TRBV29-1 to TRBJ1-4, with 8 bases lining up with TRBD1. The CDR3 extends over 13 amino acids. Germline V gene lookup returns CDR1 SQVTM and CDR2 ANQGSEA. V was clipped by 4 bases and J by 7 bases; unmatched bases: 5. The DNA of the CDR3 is TGCAGCGTTGGGCCAGGGGGCCCTGAAAAACTGTTTTTT. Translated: CSVGPGGPEKLFF. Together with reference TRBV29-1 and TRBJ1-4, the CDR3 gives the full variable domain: SAVISQKPSRDICQRGTSLTIQCQVDSQVTMMFWYRQQPGQSLTLIATANQGSEATYESGFVIDKFPISRPNLTFSTLTVSNMSPEDSSIYLCSVGPGGPEKLFFGSGTQLSVL.

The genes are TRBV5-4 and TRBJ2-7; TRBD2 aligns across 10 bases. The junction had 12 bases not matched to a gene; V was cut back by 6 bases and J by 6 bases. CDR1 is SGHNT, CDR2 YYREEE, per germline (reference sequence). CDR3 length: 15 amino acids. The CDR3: CASNKELAGSGEQYF. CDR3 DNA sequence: TGTGCCAGCAACAAGGAACTAGCGGGAAGTGGCGAGCAGTACTTC. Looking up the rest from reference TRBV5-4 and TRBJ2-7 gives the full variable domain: ETGVTQSPTHLIKTRGQQVTLRCSSQSGHNTVSWYQQALGQGPQFIFQYYREEENGRGNFPPRFSGLQFPNYSSELNVNALELDDSALYLCASNKELAGSGEQYFGPGTRLTVT.

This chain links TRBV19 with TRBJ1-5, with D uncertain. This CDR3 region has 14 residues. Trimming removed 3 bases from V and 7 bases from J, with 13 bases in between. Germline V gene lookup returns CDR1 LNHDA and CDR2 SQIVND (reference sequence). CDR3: CASSMKGYGQPQHF. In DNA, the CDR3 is TGTGCCAGTAGTATGAAAGGGTATGGACAGCCCCAGCATTTT.

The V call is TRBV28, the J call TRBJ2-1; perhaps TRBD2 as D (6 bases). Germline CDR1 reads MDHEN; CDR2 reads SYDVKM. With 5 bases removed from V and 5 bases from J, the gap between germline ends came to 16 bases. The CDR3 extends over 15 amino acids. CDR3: CASSPPGRGHNEQFF. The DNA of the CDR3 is TGTGCCAGCAGTCCCCCCGGGCGGGGTCACAATGAGCAGTTCTTC. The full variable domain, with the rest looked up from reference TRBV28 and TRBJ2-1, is DVKVTQSSRYLVKRTGEKVFLECVQDMDHENMFWYRQDPGLGLRLIYFSYDVKMKEKGDIPEGYSVSREKKERFSLILESASTNQTSMYLCASSPPGRGHNEQFFGPGTRLTVL.

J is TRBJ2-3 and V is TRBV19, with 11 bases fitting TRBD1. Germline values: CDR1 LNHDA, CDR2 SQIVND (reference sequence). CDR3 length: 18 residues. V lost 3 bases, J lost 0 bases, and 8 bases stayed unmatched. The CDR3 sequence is CASSIWFGQGASTDTQYF. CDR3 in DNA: TGTGCCAGTAGTATCTGGTTTGGACAGGGGGCTAGCACAGATACGCAGTATTTT.

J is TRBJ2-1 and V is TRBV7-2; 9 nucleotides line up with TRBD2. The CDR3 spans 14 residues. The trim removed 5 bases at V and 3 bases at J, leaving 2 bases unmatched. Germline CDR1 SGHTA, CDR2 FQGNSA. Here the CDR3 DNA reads TGTGCCAGCAGCCGGACTAGCGTCTACAATGAGCAGTTCTTC. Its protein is CASSRTSVYNEQFF.

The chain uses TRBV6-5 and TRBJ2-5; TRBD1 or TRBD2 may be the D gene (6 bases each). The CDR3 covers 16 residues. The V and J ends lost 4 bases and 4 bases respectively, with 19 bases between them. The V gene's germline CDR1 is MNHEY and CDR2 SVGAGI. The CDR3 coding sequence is TGTGCCAGCAGTTCTAGCGCAGGGGTCAGGAGAGAGACCCAGTACTTC. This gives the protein CASSSSAGVRRETQYF.

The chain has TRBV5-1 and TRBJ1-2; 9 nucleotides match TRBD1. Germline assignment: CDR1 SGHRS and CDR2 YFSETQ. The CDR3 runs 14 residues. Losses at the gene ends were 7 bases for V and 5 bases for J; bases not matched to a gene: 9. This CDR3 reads CASGSGTGTYGYTF. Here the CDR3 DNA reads TGCGCCAGCGGGTCCGGGACAGGGACTTATGGCTACACCTTC.

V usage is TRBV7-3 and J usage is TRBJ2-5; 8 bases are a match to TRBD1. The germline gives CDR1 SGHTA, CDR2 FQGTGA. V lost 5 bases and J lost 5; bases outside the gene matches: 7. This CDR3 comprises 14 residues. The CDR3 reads CASSRQGAGETQYF. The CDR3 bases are TGTGCCAGCAGCCGGCAGGGGGCGGGGGAGACCCAGTACTTC.